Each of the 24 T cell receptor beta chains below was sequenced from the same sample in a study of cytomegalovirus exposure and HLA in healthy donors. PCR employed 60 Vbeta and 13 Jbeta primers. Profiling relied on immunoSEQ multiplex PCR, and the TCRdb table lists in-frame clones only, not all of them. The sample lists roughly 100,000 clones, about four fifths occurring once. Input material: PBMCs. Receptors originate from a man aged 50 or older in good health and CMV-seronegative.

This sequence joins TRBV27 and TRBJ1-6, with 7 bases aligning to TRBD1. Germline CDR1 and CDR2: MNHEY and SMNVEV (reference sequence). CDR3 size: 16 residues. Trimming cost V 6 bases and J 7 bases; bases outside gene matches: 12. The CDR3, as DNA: TGTGCCAGCAGGAATTTCAGGGGGGCGTACAATTCACCCCTCCACTTT. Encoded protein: CASRNFRGAYNSPLHF.

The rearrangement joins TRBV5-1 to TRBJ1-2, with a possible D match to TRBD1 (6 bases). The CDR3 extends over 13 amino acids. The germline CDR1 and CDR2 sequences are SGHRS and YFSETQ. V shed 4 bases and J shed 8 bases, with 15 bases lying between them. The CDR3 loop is CASSHNRVFGYTF. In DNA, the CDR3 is TGCGCCAGCAGCCATAACAGGGTGTTCGGCTACACCTTC.

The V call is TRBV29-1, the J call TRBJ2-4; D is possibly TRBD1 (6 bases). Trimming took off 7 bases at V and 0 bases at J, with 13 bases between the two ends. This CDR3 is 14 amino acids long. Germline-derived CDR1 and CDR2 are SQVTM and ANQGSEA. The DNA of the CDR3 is TGCAGCGCCTTTGAAGGGGGAGCCAAAAACATTCAGTACTTC. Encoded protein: CSAFEGGAKNIQYF.

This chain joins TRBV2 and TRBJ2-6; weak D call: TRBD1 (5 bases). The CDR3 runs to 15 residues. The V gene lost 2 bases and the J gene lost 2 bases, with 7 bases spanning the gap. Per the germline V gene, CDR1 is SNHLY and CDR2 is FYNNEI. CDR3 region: CASSELGAGANVLTF. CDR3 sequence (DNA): TGTGCCAGCAGTGAATTAGGGGCTGGGGCCAACGTCCTGACTTTC.

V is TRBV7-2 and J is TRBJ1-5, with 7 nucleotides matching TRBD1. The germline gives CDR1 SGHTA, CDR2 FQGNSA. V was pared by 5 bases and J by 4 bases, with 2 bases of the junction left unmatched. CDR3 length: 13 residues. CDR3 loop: CASSGTANQPQHF. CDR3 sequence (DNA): TGTGCCAGCAGCGGGACAGCGAATCAGCCCCAGCATTTT. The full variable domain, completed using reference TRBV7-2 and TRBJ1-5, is GAGVSQSPSNKVTEKGKDVELRCDPISGHTALYWYRQSLGQGLEFLIYFQGNSAPDKSGLPSDRFSAERTGGSVSTLTIQRTQQEDSAVYLCASSGTANQPQHFGDGTRLSIL.

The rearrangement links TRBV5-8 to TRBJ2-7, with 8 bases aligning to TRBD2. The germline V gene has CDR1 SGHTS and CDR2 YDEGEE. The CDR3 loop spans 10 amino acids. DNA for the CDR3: TGTGCCATCACCGTTAGCGGGGCGGGAGTC. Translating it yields CAITVSGAGV.

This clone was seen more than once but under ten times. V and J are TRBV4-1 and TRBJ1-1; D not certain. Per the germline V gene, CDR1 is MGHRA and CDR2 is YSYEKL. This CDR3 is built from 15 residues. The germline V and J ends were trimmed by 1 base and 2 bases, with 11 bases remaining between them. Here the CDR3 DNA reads TGCGCCAGCAGCCAAGGAGCGGCGGCAAACACTGAAGCTTTCTTT. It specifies CASSQGAAANTEAFF.

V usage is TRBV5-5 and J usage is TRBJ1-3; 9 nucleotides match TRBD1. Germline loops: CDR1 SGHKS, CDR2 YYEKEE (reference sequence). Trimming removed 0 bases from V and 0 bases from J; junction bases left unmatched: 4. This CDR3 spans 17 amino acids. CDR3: CASSLEGTGFSGNTIYF. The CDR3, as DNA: TGTGCCAGCAGCTTGGAGGGGACAGGGTTCTCTGGAAACACCATATATTTT.

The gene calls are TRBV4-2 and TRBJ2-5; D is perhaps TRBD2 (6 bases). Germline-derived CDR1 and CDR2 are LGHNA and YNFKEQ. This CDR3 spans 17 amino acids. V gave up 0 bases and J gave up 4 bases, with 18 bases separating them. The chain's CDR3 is CASSQDFRTPGRETQYF. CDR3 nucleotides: TGTGCCAGCAGCCAAGATTTCAGGACACCCGGGAGAGAGACCCAGTACTTC.

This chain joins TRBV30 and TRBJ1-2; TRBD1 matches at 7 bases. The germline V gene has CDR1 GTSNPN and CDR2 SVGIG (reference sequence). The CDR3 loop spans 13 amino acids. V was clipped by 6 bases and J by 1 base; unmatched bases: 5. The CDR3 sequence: CACVNRGNYGYTF. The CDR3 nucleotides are TGTGCCTGTGTTAACAGGGGTAACTATGGCTACACCTTC.

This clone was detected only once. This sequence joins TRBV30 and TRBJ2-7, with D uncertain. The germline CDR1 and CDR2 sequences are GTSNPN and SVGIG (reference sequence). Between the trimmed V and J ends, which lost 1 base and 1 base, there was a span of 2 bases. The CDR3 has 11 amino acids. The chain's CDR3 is CAWSASYEQYF. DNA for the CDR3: TGTGCCTGGAGTGCATCCTACGAGCAGTACTTC.

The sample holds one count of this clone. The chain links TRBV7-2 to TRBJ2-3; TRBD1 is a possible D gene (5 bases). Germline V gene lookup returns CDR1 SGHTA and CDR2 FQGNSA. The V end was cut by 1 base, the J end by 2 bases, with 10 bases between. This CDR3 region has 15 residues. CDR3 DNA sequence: TGTGCCAGCAGCTTAGACAGGCCTGCCACAGATACGCAGTATTTT. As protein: CASSLDRPATDTQYF.

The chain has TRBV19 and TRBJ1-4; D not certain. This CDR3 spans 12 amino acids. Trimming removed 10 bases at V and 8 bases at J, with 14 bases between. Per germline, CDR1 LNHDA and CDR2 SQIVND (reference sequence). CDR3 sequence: CATSGQVEKLFF. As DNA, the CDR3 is TGTGCCACCTCTGGGCAGGTCGAAAAACTGTTTTTT.

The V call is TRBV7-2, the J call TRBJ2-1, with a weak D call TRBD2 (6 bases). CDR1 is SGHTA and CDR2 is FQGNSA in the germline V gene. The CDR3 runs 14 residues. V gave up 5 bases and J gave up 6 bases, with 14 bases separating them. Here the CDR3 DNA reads TGTGCCAGCAGCCAAACGGCGGGGATCAATGAGCAGTTCTTC. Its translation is CASSQTAGINEQFF.

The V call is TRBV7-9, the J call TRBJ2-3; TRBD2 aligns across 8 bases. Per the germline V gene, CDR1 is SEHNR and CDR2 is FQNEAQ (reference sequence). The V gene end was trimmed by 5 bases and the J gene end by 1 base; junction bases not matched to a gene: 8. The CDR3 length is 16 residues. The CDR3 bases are TGTGCCAGCAGCCCTAGGGCGGGGGGAGGCACAGATACGCAGTATTTT. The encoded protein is CASSPRAGGGTDTQYF.

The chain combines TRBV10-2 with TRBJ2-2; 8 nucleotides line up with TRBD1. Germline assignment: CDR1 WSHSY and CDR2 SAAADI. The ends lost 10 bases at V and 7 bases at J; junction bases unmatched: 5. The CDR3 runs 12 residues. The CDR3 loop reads CAIGQGGGELFF. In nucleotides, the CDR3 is TGCGCCATCGGACAGGGCGGCGGGGAGCTGTTTTTT.

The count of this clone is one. This chain's CDR3 is CASSGRTGMSNQPQHF. The CDR3 DNA follows: TGTGCCAGCAGTGGAAGGACAGGAATGAGCAATCAGCCCCAGCATTTT. This chain uses TRBV6-1 with TRBJ1-5, with TRBD1 identical over 7 bases. The J segment lost 1 base and the V segment lost 4 bases, leaving 7 bases of the junction unmatched. Looked up from germline, CDR1 is MNHNS and CDR2 is SASEGT. The CDR3 sequence is 16 residues long.

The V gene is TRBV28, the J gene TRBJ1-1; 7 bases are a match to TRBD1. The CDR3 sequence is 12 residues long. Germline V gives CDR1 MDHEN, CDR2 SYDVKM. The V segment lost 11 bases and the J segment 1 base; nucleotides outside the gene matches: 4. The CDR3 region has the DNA TGTGCCTACAGGGGAGAGAACACTGAAGCTTTCTTT. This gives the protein CAYRGENTEAFF.

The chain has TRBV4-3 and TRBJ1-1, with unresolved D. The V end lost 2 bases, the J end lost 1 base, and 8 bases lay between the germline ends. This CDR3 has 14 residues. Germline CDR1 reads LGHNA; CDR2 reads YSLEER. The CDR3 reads CASSQPPGNTEAFF. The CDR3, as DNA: TGCGCCAGCAGCCAACCCCCAGGGAACACTGAAGCTTTCTTT.

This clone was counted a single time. CDR3 amino acids: CASSIGVSGNTIYF. DNA for the CDR3: TGTGCCAGTAGTATAGGAGTCTCTGGAAACACCATATATTTT. The gene calls are TRBV19 and TRBJ1-3; D uncertain. CDR1 is LNHDA, CDR2 SQIVND, per germline (reference sequence). The CDR3 totals 14 residues. The ends were cut back, 1 base at V and 0 bases at J, with 4 bases in the middle.

The CDR3 DNA reads TGTGCCAGCAAAACGCGAGGACAGGTGGAAGAGACCCAGTACTTC. Amino acids: CASKTRGQVEETQYF. This rearrangement joins TRBV7-9 to TRBJ2-5; 7 positions agree with TRBD1. This CDR3 is 15 amino acids long. CDR1 and CDR2 from the germline V gene are SEHNR and FQNEAQ (reference sequence). Trimming at V came to 7 bases and at J to 3 bases, leaving 11 bases not matched to a gene.

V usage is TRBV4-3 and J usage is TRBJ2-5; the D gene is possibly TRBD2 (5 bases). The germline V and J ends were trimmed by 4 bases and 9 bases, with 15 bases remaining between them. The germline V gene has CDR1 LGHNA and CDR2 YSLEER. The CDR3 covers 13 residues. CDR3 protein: CASSLGLTLPQYF. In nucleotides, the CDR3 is TGCGCCAGCAGCCTAGGACTGACGTTACCCCAGTACTTC.

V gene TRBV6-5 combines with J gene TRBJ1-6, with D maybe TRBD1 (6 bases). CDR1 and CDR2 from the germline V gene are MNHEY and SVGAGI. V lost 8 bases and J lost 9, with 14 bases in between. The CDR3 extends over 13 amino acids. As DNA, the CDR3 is TGTGCCAGCTTCAGGGGTGCCGGTTCACCCCTCCACTTT. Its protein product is CASFRGAGSPLHF.

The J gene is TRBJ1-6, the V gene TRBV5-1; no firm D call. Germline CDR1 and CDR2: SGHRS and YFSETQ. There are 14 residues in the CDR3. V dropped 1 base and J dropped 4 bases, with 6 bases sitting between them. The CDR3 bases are TGCGCCAGCAGCTTGACGGGTTATAATTCACCCCTCCACTTT. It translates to CASSLTGYNSPLHF.